This T cell receptor beta chain was sequenced during a study of shared clonotypes between healthy human individuals. Study summary: Donors had three CD4 naive, three CD4 memory, two CD8 naive and one CD8 memory plate apiece. Study conclusions and caveats: Clonotypes that were shared across a handful of donors made up roughly 5.2% of naive CD4 clonotypes. Rarefaction demonstrated incomplete sorted-subset sequencing despite large depth. As a rule, naive subsets had a larger estimated richness than memory subsets.

Worth noting for this clone: The antigen is unknown.

This CDR3 is 18 amino acids long. Between the trimmed V and J ends, which lost 9 bases and 0 bases, there was a span of 27 bases. Germline V gene sequence: CDR1 SGHAT, CDR2 FQDESV (reference sequence). Repertoires were generated with immunoSEQ multiplex PCR, while TCRdb's copy carries only in-frame clones and drops some. The sample contains around 1.5 million clones, approximately 98% of which appear only once. This TCR derives from a young man in good health. Sequenced material: naive CD4+ T cells sorted from blood. Documented subset: CD45RA+ positively selected. The chain couples TRBV11-1 to TRBJ2-7; D is perhaps TRBD2 (6 bases). Here the CDR3 DNA reads TGTGCCAGTTACGGTCGATCTAGGTCGGGACTGGACTCCTACGAGCAGTACTTC. Amino acid sequence: CASYGRSRSGLDSYEQYF.